This T cell receptor beta chain was profiled in a study of Ad26.COV2.S vaccination and SARS-CoV-2 variants. Study-wide background: The trial was COV1001 and the donor's arm was Ad26.COV2.S. Study conclusions and caveats: People who got the vaccine had more spike-specific TCR breadth than people who got placebo.

Treatment specified: around 19 received Ad26.COV2.S at low or high dose, single or two shots; about 5 received placebo; per-sample allocation not given. After the first vaccine or placebo injection, samples were drawn on day 63. For this clone: Its target is not known.

This CDR3 comprises 13 residues. Germline CDR1 is SGHVS and CDR2 is FQNEAQ. With 4 bases removed from V and 4 bases from J, the gap between germline ends came to 11 bases. The assay was immunoSEQ multiplex PCR, and TCRdb's table has in-frame clones only and misses some. The table lists under 550,000 clones, about nine tenths of them singletons. The rearrangement uses TRBV7-8 and TRBJ2-7, with D possibly matching TRBD1 (5 bases). The sequencing used peripheral blood, collected in a trial of Ad26.COV2.S vaccine versus placebo. The receptor comes from a person aged 18-60 years who received the Ad26.COV2.S COVID-19 vaccine or a placebo. The CDR3 region has the DNA TGTGCCAGCAGCTCGATGGGGCCGTACGAGCAGTACTTC. The encoded protein is CASSSMGPYEQYF.